This T cell receptor (beta chain) was captured by sequencing in a study of Graves' ophthalmopathy and Graves' hyperthyroidism (dated by TCRdb to the late 2010s). The study in broad terms: Hyperthyroidism was defined as stable when no progression to ophthalmopathy occurred within 18 months of follow-up. Following sampling, methimazole starting at 30 mg daily was administered to hyperthyroidism patients, and high-dose intravenous methylprednisolone was administered to ophthalmopathy patients. In roughly 6 hyperthyroidism patients, the T-cell repertoire of thyroid tissue was compared with the T-cell repertoire of blood. To explore V-J signatures distinguishing ophthalmopathy from hyperthyroidism, a discovery set of roughly 100 patients (roughly 44 ophthalmopathy, 55 to 60 stable hyperthyroidism) was enrolled. The study used TCR beta repertoire signatures to distinguish Graves' ophthalmopathy from Graves' hyperthyroidism and to predict progression to ophthalmopathy. An independent validation cohort was composed of 18 hyperthyroidism patients and around 16 patients who later progressed from hyperthyroidism to ophthalmopathy. In total, approximately 130 blood samples were TCR-sequenced: some 40 ophthalmopathy, over 70 hyperthyroidism and about 17 hyperthyroidism-to-ophthalmopathy patients. Overall study outcomes, separate from this receptor: The 13-signature model separated ophthalmopathy from stable hyperthyroidism with approximately 90% sensitivity and 81.08% specificity in cross-validation, and 80%/75% in the test set. Sample size was not predetermined statistically, and investigators were not blinded to group allocation. Most of the expanded thyroid clonotypes with a frequency above 0.001 were also detected in blood, and it was suggested that the thyroid immune response may be reflected by blood repertoires. In validation, the model predicted ophthalmopathy progression with 70.59% sensitivity and less than 80% specificity; 12 predicted patients were CT-confirmed with GO in a median of approximately 6.5 months.

Hyperthyroidism patients were newly diagnosed, were aged 18 to 65 years, and had a disease duration under 2 months. Anyone with other autoimmune diseases, uncontrolled infections, pregnancy or lactation was excluded from the study. Clinical symptoms, serum thyroxine, TRAb, thyroid ultrasound and orbital computed tomography were used for diagnosis. Trizol reagent was used to extract the total RNA, and its quality was then checked on an Agilent 2100 Bioanalyzer. For repertoire sequencing, the TCR beta CDR3 regions were amplified from RNA transcripts. The first round of RT-PCR was done with HTBI primers and the Qiagen OneStep RT-PCR kit, and was followed by a second round of multiplex PCR, then size selection and purification. The libraries underwent paired-end sequencing with 100 bp reads on an Illumina HiSeq2000. The source study handled its data this way. SOAPnuke was used for read processing, and reads with adapters, uncalled bases, a mean Phred below 15, or no exact constant-primer or identifier match were discarded. High-quality paired reads were merged with COPE v1.2.5. Clonotypes were defined as unique nucleotide sequences and were aligned to IMGT TRB V, D and J references using MiTCR v1.1. The analysis was limited to V-J combinations with a frequency above 0.0001, which together covered approximately 99% of repertoires. For each V-J combination, a TCR clonal expansion and chaos score was defined as the ratio of F50 clonal expansion to chaos observed in the TCRdist matrix. Welch's t-statistics and random forest were used to reduce the features to about twelve V-J combinations, which were then used as input to a naive Bayes classifier. The Morisita-Horn index was used to measure how similar the thyroid and blood repertoires were. TCRdb reworked the public reads: Q25 trimming with fastp, MiXCR clone assembly, productive beta chains retained. Records with the same CDR3 protein are collapsed into one entry carrying the most frequent genes and DNA. The V and J calls come from TCRdb's annotation, not from the publication. For this sample there are approximately 540,000 distinct CDR3 sequences; about 40% appear just once. The ten biggest clones cover around 4% of the sample.

Sequences SGHDN (CDR1) and FVKESK (CDR2) are obtained from the germline V gene. Inclusive of the bounding cysteine and phenylalanine, the CDR3 is 15 residues long. Only the CDR3 DNA stays, 45 bases, in frame from base 1. V lost 4 bases and J lost 4 bases, and the count of bases not matched to a germline gene is 2. This clonotype has a count of ten or more. Its antigen is still unknown. No quality values exist for individual bases; no much larger clone is one base distant. Rearrangement joined TRBV14 to TRBJ2-7; TRBD2 aligns with 15 central bases. This clonotype was sampled from an adult man with Graves' hyperthyroidism. Material: peripheral blood or thyroid tissue (not recorded which). The DNA is TGTGCCAGCAGCCGGGGACTAGCGGGAGGTTACGAGCAGTACTTC. It codes for CASSRGLAGGYEQYF.